Presented here are 9 T cell receptor beta chains from one specimen sequenced in a study of T cell repertoires in cytomegalovirus infection. TCRdb reprocessed the reads with MiXCR, giving one entry per CDR3 protein. Of about 260,000 distinct CDR3 sequences listed, approximately 14% are singletons. The sequenced sample consisted of PBMCs. Every receptor here comes from a human donor in good health (CMV status not recorded). Some clones in this sample may be carry-over from other donors' samples.

This clonotype was counted many times. The chain is built from TRBV7-2 and TRBJ2-1; weak D call: TRBD2 (6 bases). Looked up from germline, CDR1 is SGHTA and CDR2 is FQGNSA. This CDR3 is built from 16 residues. The V and J ends lost 1 base and 4 bases respectively, with 14 bases between them. This CDR3 is CASSLENGSGYNEQFF. The CDR3 DNA sequence: TGTGCCAGCAGCTTAGAGAACGGGAGTGGATACAATGAGCAGTTCTTC.

This clonotype has just a few counts. J is TRBJ2-7 and V is TRBV9; D is unclear. This CDR3 has 14 amino acids. Germline lookup yields CDR1 SGDLS and CDR2 YYNGEE. Between the trimmed V and J ends, which lost 1 base and 1 base, there was a span of 9 bases. In DNA form, the CDR3 reads TGTGCCAGCAGCGTAAGTTTAGTTTCCTACGAGCAGTACTTC. Its translation is CASSVSLVSYEQYF.

There are many counts of this clonotype. The chain has TRBV29-1 and TRBJ2-7, with 7 bases identical to TRBD1. The CDR3 length is 15 residues. Germline V gene lookup returns CDR1 SQVTM and CDR2 ANQGSEA. Germline trimming cut 4 bases from V and 5 bases from J; bases unmatched to any gene: 14. CDR3 sequence reads: CSVALRGQAFHEQYF. The CDR3 DNA sequence: TGCAGCGTTGCACTGCGCGGACAGGCTTTCCACGAGCAGTACTTC.

The rearrangement links TRBV20-1 to TRBJ2-2; tentatively, D is TRBD2 (6 bases). Germline V gives CDR1 DFQATT, CDR2 SNEGSKA (reference sequence). V lost 0 bases and J 1 base, leaving 9 bases between the germline ends. The CDR3 sequence is 15 residues long. The CDR3 DNA follows: TGCAGTGCTAGAGACCGGGACTTGAACACCGGGGAGCTGTTTTTT. Translating it yields CSARDRDLNTGELFF.

This clonotype was recorded at least ten times. The J gene is TRBJ1-3, the V gene TRBV7-2, with 9 bases aligning to TRBD1. CDR1 and CDR2 from the germline V gene are SGHTA and FQGNSA. This CDR3 is built from 15 residues. The J segment lost 6 bases and the V segment lost 0 bases, leaving 3 bases of the junction unmatched. CDR3 sequence: CASSLARQGENTIYF. In nucleotides, the CDR3 is TGTGCCAGCAGCTTAGCCAGACAGGGGGAAAACACCATATATTTT.

This clonotype was seen only a few times. The V and J genes are TRBV14 and TRBJ1-2; maybe TRBD1 (6 bases). This CDR3 contains 15 residues. Trimming removed 0 bases at V and 6 bases at J, with 14 bases between. CDR1 SGHDN and CDR2 FVKESK come from the germline V gene. The CDR3 protein is CASSQDHRDSNGYTF. Here the CDR3 DNA reads TGTGCCAGCAGCCAAGACCACAGGGATAGCAATGGCTACACCTTC. Combining the CDR3 with reference TRBV14 and TRBJ1-2 gives the whole variable domain EAGVTQFPSHSVIEKGQTVTLRCDPISGHDNLYWYRRVMGKEIKFLLHFVKESKQDESGMPNNRFLAERTGGTYSTLKVQPAELEDSGVYFCASSQDHRDSNGYTFGSGTRLTVV.

This clonotype was seen ten or more times. This chain joins TRBV11-2 and TRBJ1-1; a weak D match, TRBD1 (5 bases). The length of the CDR3 is 18 residues. Per the germline V gene, CDR1 is SGHAT and CDR2 is FQNNGV. Trimming took off 2 bases at V and 1 base at J, with 20 bases between the two ends. Written as DNA, the CDR3 is TGTGCCAGCAGCTTATACTTCGGAGGGGCCGCCCAGAACACTGAAGCTTTCTTT. Amino acid sequence: CASSLYFGGAAQNTEAFF.

The table lists this clonotype with many counts. This chain links TRBV7-9 with TRBJ1-5; TRBD1 agrees at 12 bases. The CDR3 has 17 amino acids. V lost 4 bases to trimming and J lost 0 bases; unmatched junction nucleotides: 4. Per the germline V gene, CDR1 is SEHNR and CDR2 is FQNEAQ (reference sequence). The CDR3 sequence: CASSSGQGADSNQPQHF. CDR3 DNA sequence: TGTGCCAGCAGCTCGGGACAGGGGGCGGATAGCAATCAGCCCCAGCATTTT.

This clonotype showed up many times. The chain uses TRBV19 and TRBJ1-1; tentatively, D is TRBD1 (6 bases). The CDR3 runs to 15 residues. Germline loops: CDR1 LNHDA, CDR2 SQIVND (reference sequence). The germline V and J ends were trimmed by 1 base and 7 bases, with 16 bases remaining between them. CDR3 residues: CASSIGRDTGFEAFF. In DNA form, the CDR3 reads TGTGCCAGTAGTATAGGCCGGGACACCGGTTTTGAAGCTTTCTTT. Full variable domain (missing parts from reference TRBV19 and TRBJ1-1): DGGITQSPKYLFRKEGQNVTLSCEQNLNHDAMYWYRQDPGQGLRLIYYSQIVNDFQKGDIAEGYSVSREKKESFPLTVTSAQKNPTAFYLCASSIGRDTGFEAFFGQGTRLTVV.